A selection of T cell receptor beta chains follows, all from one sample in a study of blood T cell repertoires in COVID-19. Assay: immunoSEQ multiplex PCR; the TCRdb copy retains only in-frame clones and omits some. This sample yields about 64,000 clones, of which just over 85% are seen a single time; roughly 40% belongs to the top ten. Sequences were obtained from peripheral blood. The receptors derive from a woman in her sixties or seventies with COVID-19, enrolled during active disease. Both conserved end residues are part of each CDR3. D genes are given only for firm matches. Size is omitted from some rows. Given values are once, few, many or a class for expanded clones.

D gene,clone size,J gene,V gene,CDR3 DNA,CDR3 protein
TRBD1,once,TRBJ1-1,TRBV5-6,TGTGCCAGCAGTCGCCCGGGATGGCAGGGGGGCACTGAAGCTTTCTTT,CASSRPGWQGGTEAFF
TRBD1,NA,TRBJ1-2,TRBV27,TGTGCCAGCAGTTTAGGACAGGGGGCGGATGGCTACACCTTC,CASSLGQGADGYTF
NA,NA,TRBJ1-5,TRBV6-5,TGTGCCAGCACCCGAGGGGGTAGCAATCAGCCCCAGCATTTT,CASTRGGSNQPQHF
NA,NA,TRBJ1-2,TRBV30,TGTGCCTGGACCCTCACAGGGAACTATGGCTACACCTTC,CAWTLTGNYGYTF
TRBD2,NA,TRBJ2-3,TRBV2,TGTGCCAGCAGGTACACTAGCGGTACGCAGTATTTT,CASRYTSGTQYF
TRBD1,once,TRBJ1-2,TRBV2,TGTGCCAGCACCCTGAATACGGGGACAGTGAACTATGGCTACACCTTC,CASTLNTGTVNYGYTF
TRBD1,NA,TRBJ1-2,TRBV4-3,TGCGCCAGCAGCCAAGCAGGGGGCCAGGACTATGGCTACACCTTC,CASSQAGGQDYGYTF
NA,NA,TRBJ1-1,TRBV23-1,TGCGCCAGCAGTCACCCCGGGAGGGAAGCTTTCTTT,CASSHPGREAFF
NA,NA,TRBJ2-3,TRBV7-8,TGTGCCAGCAGCTTGGTACATTTTCAGGGGACCACAGATACGCAGTATTTT,CASSLVHFQGTTDTQYF
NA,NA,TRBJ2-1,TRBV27,TGTGCCAGCAGTTACGGGACATCGTCCTACAATGAGCAGTTCTTC,CASSYGTSSYNEQFF
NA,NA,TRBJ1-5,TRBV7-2,TGTGCCAGCAGCTTAGTAGGGCAGCGGAGCAATCAGCCCCAGCATTTT,CASSLVGQRSNQPQHF
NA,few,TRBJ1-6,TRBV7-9,TGTGCCAGCAGCTTAGACATTGATAATTCACCCCTCCACTTT,CASSLDIDNSPLHF
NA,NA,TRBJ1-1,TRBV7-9,TGTGCCAGCAGCTTAGGGGGGCCAGCTGGAGCTTTCTTT,CASSLGGPAGAFF
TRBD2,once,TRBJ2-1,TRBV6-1,TGTGCCAGCAGGGAACCGGGACTAGCGGGCCGATTGGAGAATGAGCAGTTCTTC,CASREPGLAGRLENEQFF
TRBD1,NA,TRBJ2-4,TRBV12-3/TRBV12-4,TGTGCCAGCAGCACAGGGGGCGGGAACATTCAGTACTTC,CASSTGGGNIQYF
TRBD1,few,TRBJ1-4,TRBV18,TGTGCCAGCTCAGCTCCGGGACAGGGCGTCAAGGCGGGAGAAAAACTGTTTTTT,CASSAPGQGVKAGEKLFF
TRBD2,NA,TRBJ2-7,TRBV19,TGTGCCAGTCCTCAGGCGACTAGCGGGAGGCACTCCTACGAGCAGTACTTC,CASPQATSGRHSYEQYF
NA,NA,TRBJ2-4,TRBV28,TGTGCCACCGAGGGAGTCTGGAAAAACATTCAGTACTTC,CATEGVWKNIQYF
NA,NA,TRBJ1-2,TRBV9,TGTGCCAGCAGCGTAGGGGTCGGGGAGAACTATGGCTACACCTTC,CASSVGVGENYGYTF
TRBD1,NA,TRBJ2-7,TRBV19,TGTGCCAGTAGTATAACCCGGACAGGGGGCTACGAGCAGTACTTC,CASSITRTGGYEQYF
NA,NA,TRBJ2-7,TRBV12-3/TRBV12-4,TGTGCCAGCAGTTTAATCGGGGGCGAGCAGTACTTC,CASSLIGGEQYF
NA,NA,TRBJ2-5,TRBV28,TGTGCCAGCAGTTCCCCCAATAGAGAGACCCAGTACTTC,CASSSPNRETQYF
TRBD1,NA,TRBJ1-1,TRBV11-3,TGTGCCAGCAGCGTGGGACAGGGGAAGACTGAAGCTTTCTTT,CASSVGQGKTEAFF
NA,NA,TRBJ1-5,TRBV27,TGTGCCAGCAGTCCCCAGGGAGGGTCCCAACAGCCCCAGCATTTT,CASSPQGGSQQPQHF
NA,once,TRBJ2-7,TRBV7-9,TGTGCCAGCAGCTTCCAGGGTGGTGAGCAGTACTTC,CASSFQGGEQYF
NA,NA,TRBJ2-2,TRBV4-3,TGCGCCAGCAGCCAAGATCCTGGACTAACGAACACCGGGGAGCTGTTTTTT,CASSQDPGLTNTGELFF
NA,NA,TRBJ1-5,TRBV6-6,TGTGCCAGCAGCCAATATGCGGATAGCAATCAGCCCCAGCATTTT,CASSQYADSNQPQHF
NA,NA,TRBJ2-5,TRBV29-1,TGCAGCGTTGATCCCGGAACGGGGGGCTCCCAGTACTTC,CSVDPGTGGSQYF
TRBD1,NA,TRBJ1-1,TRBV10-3,TGTGCCATCAGGGGCAGGGGGCTCGACACTGAAGCTTTCTTT,CAIRGRGLDTEAFF
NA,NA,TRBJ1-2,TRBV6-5,TGTGCCAGCAGTTACTCAGCGCGGGGGTCGTTTGGCTACACCTTC,CASSYSARGSFGYTF
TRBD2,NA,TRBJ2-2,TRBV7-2,TGTGCCAGCAGCCCCACACTAGCGGGAGCTAACACCGGGGAGCTGTTTTTT,CASSPTLAGANTGELFF
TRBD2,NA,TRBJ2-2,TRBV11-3,TGTGCCAGCAGCTTAGTGGCCAGCGGGGGAAACACCGGGGAGCTGTTTTTT,CASSLVASGGNTGELFF
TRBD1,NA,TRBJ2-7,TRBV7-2,TGTGCCAGCAGCTCATCGACAGGGGTACTTAATTACGAGCAGTACTTC,CASSSSTGVLNYEQYF
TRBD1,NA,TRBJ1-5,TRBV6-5,TGTGCCAGCCATACAGGGGACAATCAGCCCCAGCATTTT,CASHTGDNQPQHF
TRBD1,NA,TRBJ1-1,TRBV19,TGTGCCAGTAGTATGAGACAGGGGATGGGGGCTGAAGCTTTCTTT,CASSMRQGMGAEAFF
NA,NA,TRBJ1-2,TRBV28,TGTGCCAGCAACCCCGCGGCTAACTATGGCTACACCTTC,CASNPAANYGYTF
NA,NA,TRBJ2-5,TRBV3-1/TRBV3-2,TGTGCCAGCAGCCAGGCGGGCACGTACCAAGAGACCCAGTACTTC,CASSQAGTYQETQYF
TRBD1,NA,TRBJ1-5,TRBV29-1,TGCAGCGTTGGGGACAGTGACCCCAATCAGCCCCAGCATTTT,CSVGDSDPNQPQHF
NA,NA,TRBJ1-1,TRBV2,TGTGCCAGCAGTGAGTTGGGGCCCACTGAAGCTTTCTTT,CASSELGPTEAFF
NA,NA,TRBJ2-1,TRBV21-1,TGTGCCAGCAGCAGCCCTCGGACAGGGGTAGGTGAGCAGTTCTTC,CASSSPRTGVGEQFF
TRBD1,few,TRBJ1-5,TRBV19,TGTGCCAGTAGTCGGACAGGGGCCCCAGGGGGGAATCAGCCCCAGCATTTT,CASSRTGAPGGNQPQHF
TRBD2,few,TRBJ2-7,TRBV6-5,TGTGCCAGCAGTTATTCTAGCGGGATGGGCTACGAGCAGTACTTC,CASSYSSGMGYEQYF
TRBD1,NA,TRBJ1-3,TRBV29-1,TGCAGCGTTGAAGACGGACAGGCCGGGGGAAACACCATATATTTT,CSVEDGQAGGNTIYF
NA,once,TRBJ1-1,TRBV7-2,TGTGCCAGCAGCACCAACCTGGAGGTGGCGACTGAAGCTTTCTTT,CASSTNLEVATEAFF
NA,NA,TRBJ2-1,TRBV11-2,TGTGCCAGCAGCTACTACGAACAGGGTTACAATGAGCAGTTCTTC,CASSYYEQGYNEQFF
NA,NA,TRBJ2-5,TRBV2,TGTGCCAGCAGTCCCATCGACAGTCCTCCGGAGGAGACCCAGTACTTC,CASSPIDSPPEETQYF
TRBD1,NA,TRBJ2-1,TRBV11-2,TGTGCCAGCAGCAGACGAGGGACAGGGCAGGGCAATGAGCAGTTCTTC,CASSRRGTGQGNEQFF